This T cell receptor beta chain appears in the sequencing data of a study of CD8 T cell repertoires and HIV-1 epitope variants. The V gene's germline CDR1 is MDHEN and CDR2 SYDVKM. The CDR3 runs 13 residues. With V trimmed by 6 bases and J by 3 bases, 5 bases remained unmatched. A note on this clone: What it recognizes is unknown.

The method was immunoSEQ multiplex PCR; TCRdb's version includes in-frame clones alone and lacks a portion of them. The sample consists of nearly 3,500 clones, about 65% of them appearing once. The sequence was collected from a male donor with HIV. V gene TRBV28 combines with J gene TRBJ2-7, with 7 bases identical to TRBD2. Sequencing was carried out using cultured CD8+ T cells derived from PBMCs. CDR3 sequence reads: CASSSAGYYEQYF. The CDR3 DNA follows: TGTGCCAGCAGCTCAGCGGGGTACTACGAGCAGTACTTC.